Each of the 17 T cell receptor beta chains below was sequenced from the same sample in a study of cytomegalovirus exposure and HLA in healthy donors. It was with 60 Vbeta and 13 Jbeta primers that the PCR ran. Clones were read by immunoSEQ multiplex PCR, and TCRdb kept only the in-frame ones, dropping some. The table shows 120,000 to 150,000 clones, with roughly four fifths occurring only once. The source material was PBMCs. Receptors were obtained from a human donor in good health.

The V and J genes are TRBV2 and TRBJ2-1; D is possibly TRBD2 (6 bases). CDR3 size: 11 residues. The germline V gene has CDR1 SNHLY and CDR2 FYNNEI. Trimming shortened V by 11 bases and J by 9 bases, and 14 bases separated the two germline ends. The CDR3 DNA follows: TGTGCCGGGACTTTGTTTGGTGAGCAGTTCTTC. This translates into CAGTLFGEQFF.

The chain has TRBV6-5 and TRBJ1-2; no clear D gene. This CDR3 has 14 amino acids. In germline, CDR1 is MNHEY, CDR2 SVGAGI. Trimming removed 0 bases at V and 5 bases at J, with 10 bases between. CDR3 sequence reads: CASSYSWQSYGYTF. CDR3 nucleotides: TGTGCCAGCAGTTACTCATGGCAATCTTATGGCTACACCTTC.

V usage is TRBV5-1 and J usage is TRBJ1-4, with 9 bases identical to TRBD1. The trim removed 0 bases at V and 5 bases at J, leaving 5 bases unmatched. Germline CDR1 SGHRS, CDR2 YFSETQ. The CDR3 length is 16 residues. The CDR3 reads CASSLATGTGNEKLFF. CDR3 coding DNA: TGCGCCAGCAGCTTGGCCACTGGGACAGGGAATGAAAAACTGTTTTTT. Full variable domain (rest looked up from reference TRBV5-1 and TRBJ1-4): KAGVTQTPRYLIKTRGQQVTLSCSPISGHRSVSWYQQTPGQGLQFLFEYFSETQRNKGNFPGRFSGRQFSNSRSEMNVSTLELGDSALYLCASSLATGTGNEKLFFGSGTQLSVL.

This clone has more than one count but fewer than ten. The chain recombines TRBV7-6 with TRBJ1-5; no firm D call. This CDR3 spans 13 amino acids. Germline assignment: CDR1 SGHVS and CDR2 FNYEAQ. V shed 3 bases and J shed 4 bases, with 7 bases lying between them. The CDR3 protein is CASSFGNNQPQHF. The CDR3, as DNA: TGTGCCAGCAGCTTCGGTAATAATCAGCCCCAGCATTTT.

The CDR3 coding sequence is TGCAGCGTTGTTGGGGACACAGCTAACTATGGCTACACCTTC. As protein: CSVVGDTANYGYTF. The chain carries TRBV29-1 and TRBJ1-2, with D possibly matching TRBD1 (6 bases). V was trimmed by 4 bases and J by 0 bases, leaving 12 bases between them. CDR1 is SQVTM and CDR2 is ANQGSEA in the germline V gene. The CDR3 has 14 residues.

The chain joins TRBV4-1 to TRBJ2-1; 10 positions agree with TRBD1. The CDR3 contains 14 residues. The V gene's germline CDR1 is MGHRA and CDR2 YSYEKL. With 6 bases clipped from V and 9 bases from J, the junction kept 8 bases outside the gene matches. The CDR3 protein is CASSQPGQGTEQFF. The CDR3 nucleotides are TGCGCCAGCAGTCAACCGGGACAGGGGACTGAGCAGTTCTTC.

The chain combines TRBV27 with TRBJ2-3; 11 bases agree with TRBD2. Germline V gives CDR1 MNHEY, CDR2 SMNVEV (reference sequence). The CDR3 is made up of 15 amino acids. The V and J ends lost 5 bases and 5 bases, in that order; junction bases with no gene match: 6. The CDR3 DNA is TGTGCCAGCAGTATCATAGCGGGGGGGGGAGATACGCAGTATTTT. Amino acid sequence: CASSIIAGGGDTQYF.

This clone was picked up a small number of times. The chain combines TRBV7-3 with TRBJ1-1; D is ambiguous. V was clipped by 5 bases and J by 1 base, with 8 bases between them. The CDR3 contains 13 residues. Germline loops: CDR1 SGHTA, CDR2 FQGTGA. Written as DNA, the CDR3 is TGTGCCAGCAGCCGAAACAGGAACACTGAAGCTTTCTTT. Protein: CASSRNRNTEAFF.

The CDR3 spells CSARAMETQYF. The CDR3 DNA is TGCAGTGCTAGAGCCATGGAGACCCAGTACTTC. V gene TRBV20-1 combines with J gene TRBJ2-5, with no clear D. Trimming cost V 1 base and J 5 bases, with 5 bases left between them. The CDR3 is 11 residues long. Germline CDR1 is DFQATT and CDR2 is SNEGSKA (reference sequence).

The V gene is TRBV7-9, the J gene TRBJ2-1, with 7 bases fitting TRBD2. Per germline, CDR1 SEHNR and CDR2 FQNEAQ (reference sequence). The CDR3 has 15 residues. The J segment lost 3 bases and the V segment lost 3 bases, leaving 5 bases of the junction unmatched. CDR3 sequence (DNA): TGTGCCAGCAGCTTTGGCGGGAGTGGCTACAATGAGCAGTTCTTC. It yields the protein CASSFGGSGYNEQFF.

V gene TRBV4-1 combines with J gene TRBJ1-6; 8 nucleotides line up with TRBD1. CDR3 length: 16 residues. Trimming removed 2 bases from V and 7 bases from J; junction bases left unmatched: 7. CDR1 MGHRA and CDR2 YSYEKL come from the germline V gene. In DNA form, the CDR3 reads TGCGCCAGCAGCCAAACGAGCCCAGGGGGCAATTCACCCCTCCACTTT. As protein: CASSQTSPGGNSPLHF.

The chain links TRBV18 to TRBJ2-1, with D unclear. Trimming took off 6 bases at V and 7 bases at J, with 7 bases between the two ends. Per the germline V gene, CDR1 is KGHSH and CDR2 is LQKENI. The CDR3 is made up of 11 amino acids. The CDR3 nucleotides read TGTGCCAGCTCGGCAGCGAATGAGCAGTTCTTC. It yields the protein CASSAANEQFF.

The CDR3 bases are TGTGCCAGCAGTGACCCCCCACAGGGAACGGGAAACACCATATATTTT. Translation gives CASSDPPQGTGNTIYF. The J gene is TRBJ1-3, the V gene TRBV2; tentatively, D is TRBD1 (6 bases). Germline values: CDR1 SNHLY, CDR2 FYNNEI. The length of the CDR3 is 16 residues. The germline V and J ends were trimmed by 3 bases and 4 bases, with 16 bases remaining between them.

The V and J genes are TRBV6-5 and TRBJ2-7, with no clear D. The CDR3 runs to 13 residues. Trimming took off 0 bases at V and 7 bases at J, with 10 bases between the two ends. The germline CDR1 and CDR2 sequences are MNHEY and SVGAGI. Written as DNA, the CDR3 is TGTGCCAGCAGTTACTCTCGAGTGGAGGAGCAGTACTTC. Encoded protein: CASSYSRVEEQYF.

This chain's CDR3 is CATIPGVGTGELFF. CDR3 DNA: TGTGCCACCATCCCGGGAGTCGGGACCGGGGAGCTGTTTTTT. The rearrangement uses TRBV6-1 and TRBJ2-2; D is possibly TRBD2 (6 bases). The germline V and J ends were trimmed by 10 bases and 5 bases, with 17 bases remaining between them. The germline gives CDR1 MNHNS, CDR2 SASEGT. The CDR3 has 14 amino acids.

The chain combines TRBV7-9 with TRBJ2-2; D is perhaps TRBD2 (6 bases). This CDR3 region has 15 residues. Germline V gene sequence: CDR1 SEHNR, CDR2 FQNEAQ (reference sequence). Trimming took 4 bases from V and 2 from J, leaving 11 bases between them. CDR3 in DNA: TGTGCCAGCAGCTCCACGGACTACAACACCGGGGAGCTGTTTTTT. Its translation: CASSSTDYNTGELFF.

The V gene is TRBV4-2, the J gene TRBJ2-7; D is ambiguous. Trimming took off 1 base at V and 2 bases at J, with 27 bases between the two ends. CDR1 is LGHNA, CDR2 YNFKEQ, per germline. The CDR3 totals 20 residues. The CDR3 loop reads CASSQAPSTSVKSMAYEQYF. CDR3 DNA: TGTGCCAGCAGCCAAGCCCCTTCCACATCTGTCAAGTCGATGGCCTACGAGCAGTACTTC.